What follows is one T cell receptor (beta chain) and its context. Its specificity is not known. PCR used 60 Vbeta primers and 13 Jbeta primers. Generated by immunoSEQ multiplex PCR, the TCRdb table keeps only in-frame clones and is missing some. The profile covers about 150,000 clones, with roughly 80% appearing a single time and around 4.1% taken by the ten largest. The CDR3 loop spans 15 amino acids. Unmatched junction bases numbered 5, after V lost 0 bases and J lost 2 bases. The germline CDR1 and CDR2 sequences are SGHDT and YYEEEE. This sample was included in a study of cytomegalovirus exposure and HLA in healthy donors. Overall study results and limits: Later work found that TCR association rates differed between HLA loci; DRB1 had the most and HLA-C the fewest.

The sequencing input was PBMCs. The TCR was taken from a woman aged 35 to 49 in good health and CMV-seronegative. The J gene is TRBJ2-7, the V gene TRBV5-6, with 7 bases aligning to TRBD2. CDR3 nucleotide sequence: TGTGCCAGCAGCTTGGGGGGGGGTCTCCCCTACGAGCAGTACTTC. It translates to CASSLGGGLPYEQYF.